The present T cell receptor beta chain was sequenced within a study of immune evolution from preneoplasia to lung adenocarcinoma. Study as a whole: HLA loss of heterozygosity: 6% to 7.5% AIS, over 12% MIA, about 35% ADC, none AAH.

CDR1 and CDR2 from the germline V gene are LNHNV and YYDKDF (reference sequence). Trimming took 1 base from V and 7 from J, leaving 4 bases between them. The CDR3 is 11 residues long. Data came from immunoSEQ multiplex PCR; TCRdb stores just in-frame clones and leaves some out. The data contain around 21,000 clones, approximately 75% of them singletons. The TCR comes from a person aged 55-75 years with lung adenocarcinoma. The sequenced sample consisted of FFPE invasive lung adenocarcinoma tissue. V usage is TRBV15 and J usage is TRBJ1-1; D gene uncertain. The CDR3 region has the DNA TGTGCCACCAGCAGAGGTGGTGAAGCTTTCTTT. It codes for CATSRGGEAFF.